This T cell receptor beta chain is from a study of shared clonotypes between healthy human individuals (dated by TCRdb to the early 2020s). For the study in its entirety: Two women and a few men aged 18 to 49 years were included in the cohort. To estimate repertoire size and how much clonotype sharing occurs between individuals, the study deeply sequenced the blood TCR repertoires of five healthy adults. Leukapheresis yielded between about 0.94 and 10 billion PBMCs per donor. To increase sequencing depth and limit assay-specific biases, TCR repertoire library preparation and sequencing were carried out by different laboratories using diverse techniques. For each donor, CD4 naive and CD4 memory were each run on three plates, CD8 naive on two plates, and CD8 memory on one plate.

Using the deep immunoSEQ assay, multiplex PCR amplified TCR CDR3 regions from genomic DNA. Extracted genomic DNA from each cell subset was spread evenly across all wells of several immunoSEQ 96-well plates, with each plate serving as a replicate. For sorted subsets, 150 to 250 ng genomic DNA, equal to about 30,000 T cell genomes, was loaded into each replicate PCR. Purified libraries were quantified with a Qubit 3.0 fluorometer, sized on a Bioanalyzer 2100, and re-quantified with the KAPA Library Quantification kit. Each immunoSEQ 96-well plate was sequenced on its own single-read 150-cycle Illumina NextSeq 550 flow cell. On the authors' methods: The immunoSEQ output contained only junctional sequences without quality scores, so filtering could not match that applied to full-length reads. Sequences were annotated with PyIR, a Python wrapper for IgBLAST v1.9, and V/J genes and CDR3 were assigned using IMGT germline references. Reads were removed for weak V/J assignments (E-value above 1e-6), missing CDR3, stop codons, out-of-frame junctions, or ambiguous translated residues. V3J clonotypes were defined by identical inferred V gene, J gene, and CDR3 amino acid sequence. To compute the percentage overlap between repertoires, the number of shared unique clonotypes was divided by the size of the smaller repertoire. Three approaches were used to assess repertoire richness: RTK rarefaction, the Chao1 estimator, and Recon v2.1 estimates of unobserved clonotypes. OLGA was used to compute generation probabilities for all TCRbeta clonotypes that the gDNA method yielded from a few donors. TCRdb re-hosts the immuneACCESS table, in-frame sequences only. Its copies lack some clones; in the studies checked, an unresolved V gene accounts for under half of them, and the cause for the rest is not known. That table gives V, J and clone size, and the DNA gave D and trimming. The sample records a few million clones, around 95% of which are singletons. The biggest ten clones account for more than 1.5% of the sample.

CD8 naive samples consisted of CD45RO-negative cells that were positively selected for CCR7, yielding a CD45RA+CCR7+ population without TemRA cells. Healthy HIV-negative adults with no recently reported acute infections or vaccinations were included as donors. Every donor was a Caucasian adult living in Nashville, Tennessee, USA. Blood was collected by leukapheresis, and PBMCs were isolated by Ficoll-Histopaque density gradient centrifugation and then cryopreserved in liquid nitrogen vapor phase. Purity and quantity of every magnetically sorted T cell population were checked by analytical flow cytometry. Genomic DNA was isolated from every sorted fraction and measured by UV absorbance on a Nanodrop 2000c. Beyond this particular receptor, the publication reports: The small number of donors limited the genetic and exposure-history diversity represented. Only blood was sampled, and tissue TCR repertoires likely differ from those in blood. Compared with non-shared clonotypes, clonotypes shared by all four sorted-subset donors had higher generation probabilities. Incomplete sequencing was indicated by rarefaction of sorted-subset datasets, despite the large sequencing depth. Based on pairwise subsampling, the degree of clonotype sharing among donors was expected to be affected by sequencing depth. Larger estimated clonotype richness was generally found for naive subsets than for memory subsets. Sharing across a handful of donors was observed for around 4.8% of naive CD4, 3.5% of naive CD8, 2% to 2.5% of memory CD4, and roughly 0.43% of memory CD8 clonotypes.

A single count supports this clone. There is no known antigen for this receptor. The record has no base qualities; no much larger clone is one base away. The specimen was naive CD8+ T cells from PBMCs. This specimen's cell subset or site label, interpreted: CD45RA+CCR7+. The clonotype comes from a man younger than 35 in good health. Some clones in this sample may be carry-over from other donors' samples.

The CDR3 in this case is CASSLGLAGVGEQYF. The DNA is as follows: TGTGCCAGCAGTTTGGGTCTAGCGGGAGTGGGTGAGCAGTACTTC. Rearrangement joined TRBV27 to TRBJ2-7; 10 central bases correspond to TRBD2. Germline trimming: 3 bases from V, 7 bases from J; junction bases outside gene matches: 9. From its cysteine to its phenylalanine, the CDR3 spans 15 amino acids. Of all the DNA, just the CDR3 is kept, 45 bases in frame from base 1. CDR1 is given as MNHEY and CDR2 as SMNVEV, both from the germline V gene (reference sequence).